This T cell receptor beta chain derives from a study of PD-L1 blockade in urothelial cancer. On the study more broadly: The authors examined blood 3 weeks (second dose) and 6 weeks after treatment start. Across blood samples, T cells had a median count of about 140,000.

The table came from immunoSEQ multiplex PCR; TCRdb's copy has only in-frame clones and leaves some out. The sample lists about 100,000 clones; 91% were seen once. For each patient, 1 to 8 samples were obtained, pretreatment and on-treatment. CDR1 and CDR2 from the germline V gene are SGHRS and YFSETQ. V gave up 0 bases and J gave up 2 bases, with 17 bases separating them. The CDR3 is made up of 17 amino acids. The sequencing used PBMCs, collected around atezolizumab (anti-PD-L1) treatment. The sequence derives from an elderly woman with urothelial cancer. The chain employs TRBV5-1 and TRBJ1-1; D perhaps matches TRBD1 (6 bases). The CDR3 nucleotides read TGCGCCAGCAGCTTGGCAGATTGGAACAGGGCAAACACTGAAGCTTTCTTT. Protein: CASSLADWNRANTEAFF.